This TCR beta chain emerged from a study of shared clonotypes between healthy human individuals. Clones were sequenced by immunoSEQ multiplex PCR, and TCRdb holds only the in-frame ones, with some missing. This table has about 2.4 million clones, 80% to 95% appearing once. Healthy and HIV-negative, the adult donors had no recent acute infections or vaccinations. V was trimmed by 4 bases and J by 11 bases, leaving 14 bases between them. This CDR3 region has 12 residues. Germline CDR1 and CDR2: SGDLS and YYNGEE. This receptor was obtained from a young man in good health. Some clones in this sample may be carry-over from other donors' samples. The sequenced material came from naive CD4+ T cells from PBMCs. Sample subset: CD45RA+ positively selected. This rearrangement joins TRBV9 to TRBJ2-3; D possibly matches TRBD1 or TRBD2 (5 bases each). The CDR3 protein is CASSILGTMQYF. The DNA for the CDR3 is TGTGCCAGCAGCATCCTTGGGACGATGCAGTATTTT. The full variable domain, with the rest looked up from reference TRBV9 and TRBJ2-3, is DSGVTQTPKHLITATGQRVTLRCSPRSGDLSVYWYQQSLDQGLQFLIQYYNGEERAKGNILERFSAQQFPDLHSELNLSSLELGDSALYFCASSILGTMQYFGPGTRLTVL.